These T cell receptor beta chains were read from a single sample in a study of vaccination effects on CD4 cells after COVID-19. These TCRs are of unknown antigen specificity. Repertoires were generated with immunoSEQ multiplex PCR, while TCRdb's copy carries only in-frame clones and drops some. The sample contains around 56,000 clones, around three quarters of which appear only once. The starting material was CD4+ T cells from PBMCs cultured without peptide, obtained before COVID-19 vaccination. The receptor source for this set is a human donor who received a COVID-19 vaccine. CDR3s include the opening cysteine and the closing phenylalanine or tryptophan. The D gene is left open where the match is weak. Not every row has a clone size; where given, it reads once, few, many or a size class.

D gene,J gene,V gene,clone size,CDR3 DNA,CDR3 protein
-,TRBJ2-6,TRBV7-2,-,TGTGCCAGCAGCCCCCGGTCTAGTCTCTCTGGGGCCAACGTCCTGACTTTC,CASSPRSSLSGANVLTF
-,TRBJ1-5,TRBV6-5,-,TGTGCCAGCAGCGAGCAAGTTAAACAGCCCCAGCATTTT,CASSEQVKQPQHF
-,TRBJ1-4,TRBV24-1,few,TGTGCCACCAGTCGGGGGGATGCAACTAATGAAAAACTGTTTTTT,CATSRGDATNEKLFF
-,TRBJ1-1,TRBV5-1,-,TGCGCCAGCAGCCTGAGGCCGGGGGGAACCACTGAAGCTTTCTTT,CASSLRPGGTTEAFF
TRBD1,TRBJ1-2,TRBV19,-,TGTGCCAGTAGTAACCGGGACAGGGGACTCTATGGCTACACCTTC,CASSNRDRGLYGYTF
-,TRBJ2-2,TRBV2,-,TGTGCCAGCAGTGAATGGGGACCCGGGGAGCTGTTTTTT,CASSEWGPGELFF
-,TRBJ2-2,TRBV5-1,once,TGCGCCAGCAGCGGGGGGCGGAACACCGGGGAGCTGTTTTTT,CASSGGRNTGELFF
-,TRBJ1-6,TRBV12-3/TRBV12-4,-,TGTGCCAGCAGTGTAAACCCCGGCTCACCCCTCCACTTT,CASSVNPGSPLHF
-,TRBJ2-1,TRBV24-1,-,TGTGCCACCAGTGACATTAAGGGTATCTCCTACAATGAGCAGTTCTTC,CATSDIKGISYNEQFF
-,TRBJ1-2,TRBV12-3/TRBV12-4,-,TGTGCCAGCACACCCCCCCGGATCTATGGCTACACCTTC,CASTPPRIYGYTF
-,TRBJ1-6,TRBV30,-,TGTGCCTGGAGTGCGGACGGTCCTTCACCCCTCCACTTT,CAWSADGPSPLHF
-,TRBJ1-4,TRBV2,-,TGTGCCAGCAGCCTGGTTAATGAAAAACTGTTTTTT,CASSLVNEKLFF
-,TRBJ2-2,TRBV2,-,TGTGCCAGCAAGGAATTTCGGACGGACACCGGGGAGCTGTTTTTT,CASKEFRTDTGELFF
TRBD1,TRBJ1-6,TRBV7-2,-,TGTGCCAGCAGCATGGGACAGGGCGGCGGTACATATAATTCACCCCTCCACTTT,CASSMGQGGGTYNSPLHF
TRBD1,TRBJ2-3,TRBV10-3,-,TGTGCCATCAGGGGGGGACAGGCCACAGATACGCAGTATTTT,CAIRGGQATDTQYF
-,TRBJ1-2,TRBV6-5,-,TGTGCCAGCAGCCCCCGGAGGGAAATGTTCTATGGCTACACCTTC,CASSPRREMFYGYTF
-,TRBJ2-3,TRBV7-3,-,TGTGCCAGCAGCTTACGTTCCAGGGGCACAGATACGCAGTATTTT,CASSLRSRGTDTQYF
TRBD1,TRBJ2-5,TRBV11-2,-,TGTGCCAGCAGCCCCACAGGGGAATCCGAGACCCAGTACTTC,CASSPTGESETQYF
-,TRBJ1-2,TRBV27,-,TGTGCCAGCAGCCCCAACGGGGGGAAATATGGCTACACCTTC,CASSPNGGKYGYTF
TRBD1,TRBJ1-1,TRBV6-5,-,TGTGCCAGTCCTACGAACAGGGGCCAAGCTTTCTTT,CASPTNRGQAFF
-,TRBJ2-1,TRBV19,-,TGTGCCAGTACCGATCCGGGGGGCCGCTACAATGAGCAGTTCTTC,CASTDPGGRYNEQFF
TRBD2,TRBJ2-1,TRBV24-1,-,TGTGCCACCAGTGATTCTAGCGGGGGGGATCCCTACAATGAGCAGTTCTTC,CATSDSSGGDPYNEQFF
-,TRBJ1-5,TRBV6-2/TRBV6-3,-,TGTGCCAGCACCCCGCCAGGGAGCAATCAGCCCCAGCATTTT,CASTPPGSNQPQHF
-,TRBJ2-6,TRBV7-8,-,TGTGCCAGCAGCCTCAGGGTCGCTGGGGCCAACGTCCTGACTTTC,CASSLRVAGANVLTF
TRBD1,TRBJ1-6,TRBV6-5,-,TGTGCCAGCAGATCGACAGGGTCTGGTAATTCACCCCTCCACTTT,CASRSTGSGNSPLHF
-,TRBJ1-2,TRBV5-1,-,TGCGCCAGCGGGGAGCCGGCAGGGGTTGGCTATGGCTACACCTTC,CASGEPAGVGYGYTF
-,TRBJ1-3,TRBV18,-,TGTGCCAGCTCTCCGACTCAGACCTCTGGAAACACCATATATTTT,CASSPTQTSGNTIYF
-,TRBJ2-5,TRBV2,-,TGTGCCAGCAGTGTCGAAACCCAGTACTTC,CASSVETQYF
-,TRBJ2-5,TRBV29-1,-,TGCAGCGTTCCGTTGTCACTCCAAGAGACCCAGTACTTC,CSVPLSLQETQYF
-,TRBJ2-2,TRBV4-1,few,TGCGCCAGCAGCCACCCCAGTAGCGGGGAGCTGTTTTTT,CASSHPSSGELFF
-,TRBJ2-1,TRBV6-5,-,TGTGCCAGCGCTCCGTTTAGCTCCTACAATGAGCAGTTCTTC,CASAPFSSYNEQFF
-,TRBJ1-2,TRBV2,-,TGTGCCAGCCTTGGGATCGACTATGGCTACACCTTC,CASLGIDYGYTF
TRBD1,TRBJ1-1,TRBV7-2,-,TGTGCCAGCAGCTTAACAGGGGGGAACACTGAAGCTTTCTTT,CASSLTGGNTEAFF
TRBD1,TRBJ2-5,TRBV18,-,TGTGCCAGCTCGCCAGGGACAGGGGGAGAGACCCAGTACTTC,CASSPGTGGETQYF
-,TRBJ2-5,TRBV4-3,-,TGCGCCAGCAGCCGGGTTTTAAGTTCGGAAGAGACCCAGTACTTC,CASSRVLSSEETQYF
-,TRBJ2-1,TRBV11-3,-,TGTGCCAGCAGCCTAGGGGCGTACAATGAGCAGTTCTTC,CASSLGAYNEQFF
TRBD1,TRBJ2-1,TRBV7-2,-,TGTGCCAGCAGCGGACAGGGGGGGAATGAGCAGTTCTTC,CASSGQGGNEQFF
-,TRBJ1-5,TRBV2,-,TGTGCCAGCACCTCGAGCAGCAATCAGCCCCAGCATTTT,CASTSSSNQPQHF
-,TRBJ2-6,TRBV28,-,TGTGCCAGCAGTTTATACGGGGGCTCTGGGGCCAACGTCCTGACTTTC,CASSLYGGSGANVLTF
-,TRBJ2-3,TRBV5-1,-,TGCGCCAGCAGCTTGGCAGGACAGGATACGCAGTATTTT,CASSLAGQDTQYF
TRBD1,TRBJ1-5,TRBV6-6,-,TGTGCCAGCAGGTTACAGGGGGATCAGCCCCAGCATTTT,CASRLQGDQPQHF
-,TRBJ1-1,TRBV6-4,-,TGTGCCAGCAGTGACTCCGAGGGGTATCCAGCTTTCTTT,CASSDSEGYPAFF
TRBD1,TRBJ1-2,TRBV5-5,-,TGTGCCAGCAGCACCCGGGACAGGGCAGGCTACACCTTC,CASSTRDRAGYTF
TRBD2,TRBJ2-3,TRBV19,-,TGTGCCAGTAAGCGGGGGCCCACAGATACGCAGTATTTT,CASKRGPTDTQYF
-,TRBJ2-5,TRBV5-1,-,TGCGCCAGTGAAGATGAGGCTCAAGAGACCCAGTACTTC,CASEDEAQETQYF
TRBD1,TRBJ1-2,TRBV9,-,TGTGCCAGCAGCGTCGGGGACAGGGAGCGTATTGGCTACACCTTC,CASSVGDRERIGYTF
-,TRBJ1-2,TRBV30,once,TGTGCCTGGAGTGCGGTAACTCCCCCTACTAACTATGGCTACACCTTC,CAWSAVTPPTNYGYTF
-,TRBJ2-1,TRBV29-1,-,TGCAGCGCTAGGGGTTCGAGGGCCTTTAGTGAGCAGTTCTTC,CSARGSRAFSEQFF
-,TRBJ1-2,TRBV5-4,-,TGTGCCAGCAGCCCGGACAGAGCTAACTATGGCTACACCTTC,CASSPDRANYGYTF
-,TRBJ2-3,TRBV2,once,TGTGCCAGCAGGCGAGACGAGACAGATACGCAGTATTTT,CASRRDETDTQYF
TRBD2,TRBJ2-1,TRBV5-1,-,TGCGCCAGCAGCCCACGACGGGCGGGGGGCTACTCCTACAATGAGCAGTTCTTC,CASSPRRAGGYSYNEQFF
-,TRBJ2-1,TRBV2,-,TGTGCCAGCAAGATGGGGGGGGCCTCCTACAATGAGCAGTTCTTC,CASKMGGASYNEQFF
-,TRBJ1-4,TRBV3-1/TRBV3-2,-,TGTGCCAGCAGCCAAGGCCCCGCGAGCGAAAAACTGTTTTTT,CASSQGPASEKLFF
-,TRBJ2-5,TRBV7-8,-,TGTGCCAGCAGCCCTGGGACCAACCGCGGGACCCAGTACTTC,CASSPGTNRGTQYF
TRBD1,TRBJ1-2,TRBV5-1,few,TGCGCCAGCAGCTTAAGGGGGCCTAGTGGCTACACCTTC,CASSLRGPSGYTF
-,TRBJ1-3,TRBV3-1/TRBV3-2,-,TGTGCCAGCAGCCAAGATGGGGTCTCTGGAAACACCATATATTTT,CASSQDGVSGNTIYF
-,TRBJ2-5,TRBV19,-,TGTGCCAGTAGTGGAACATATCAAGAGACCCAGTACTTC,CASSGTYQETQYF